Sequencing of this TCR beta chain was carried out in a study of glioma-infiltrating T cells after dendritic cell vaccination. Time point here: after dendritic cell vaccination, including at tumor progression/relapse. Patients had residual fresh-frozen tumor tissue and more than two years of survival data. None of the glioblastoma patients had an isocitrate dehydrogenase mutation. This CDR3 comprises 14 residues. CDR1 and CDR2 from the germline V gene are LNHDA and SQIVND (reference sequence). The V gene end was trimmed by 5 bases and the J gene end by 0 bases; junction bases not matched to a gene: 4. Study outcomes and limitations: Higher TCR clonality did not directly relate to longer survival.

Generated by immunoSEQ multiplex PCR, the TCRdb table keeps only in-frame clones and is missing some. The repertoire includes approximately 93,000 clones, approximately 81% of them detected once, and 8.5% sits in the top ten. For this clone: Its antigen is still unknown.

This sequence was found in a human donor with glioblastoma. V gene TRBV19 combines with J gene TRBJ2-7, with 7 nucleotides matching TRBD2. Sequenced material: blood, taken after dendritic cell vaccination. CDR3 sequence reads: CASSPTGGSYEQYF. CDR3 sequence (DNA): TGTGCCAGTAGTCCCACGGGGGGCTCCTACGAGCAGTACTTC.